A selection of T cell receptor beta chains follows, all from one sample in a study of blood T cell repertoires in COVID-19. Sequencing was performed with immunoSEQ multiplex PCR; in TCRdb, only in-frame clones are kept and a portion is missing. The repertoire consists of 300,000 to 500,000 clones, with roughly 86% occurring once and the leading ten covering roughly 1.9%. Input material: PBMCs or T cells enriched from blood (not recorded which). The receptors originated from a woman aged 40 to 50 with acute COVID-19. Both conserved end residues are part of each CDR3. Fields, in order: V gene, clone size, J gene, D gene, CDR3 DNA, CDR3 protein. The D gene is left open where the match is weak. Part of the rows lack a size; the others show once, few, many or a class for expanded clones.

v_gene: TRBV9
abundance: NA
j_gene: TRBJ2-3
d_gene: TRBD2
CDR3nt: TGTGCCAGCAGCGGGAGACTAGCGGGGGGCCCAGATACGCAGTATTTT
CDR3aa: CASSGRLAGGPDTQYF

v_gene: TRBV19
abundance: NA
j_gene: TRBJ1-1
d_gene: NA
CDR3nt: TGTGCCAGTAGTATAGCCCGGGGACTGCTGCCGAACACTGAAGCTTTCTTT
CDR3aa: CASSIARGLLPNTEAFF

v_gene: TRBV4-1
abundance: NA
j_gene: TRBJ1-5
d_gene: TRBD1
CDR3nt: TGCGCCAGCAGCCAAGACGGGACAGCTATTAATCAGCCCCAGCATTTT
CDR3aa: CASSQDGTAINQPQHF

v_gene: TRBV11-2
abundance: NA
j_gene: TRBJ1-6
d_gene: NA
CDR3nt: TGTGCCAGCAGCAGGAGCGGGGTCTTGAATTCACCCCTCCACTTT
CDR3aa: CASSRSGVLNSPLHF

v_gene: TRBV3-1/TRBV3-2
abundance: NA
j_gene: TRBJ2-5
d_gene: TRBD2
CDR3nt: TGTGCCAGCAGCCAAGATGCGGGGGGGGTTCTCAAGACCCAGTACTTC
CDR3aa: CASSQDAGGVLKTQYF

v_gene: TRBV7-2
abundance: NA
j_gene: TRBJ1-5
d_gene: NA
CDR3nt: TGTGCCAGCAGCATTGACACATATCAGCCCCAGCATTTT
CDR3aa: CASSIDTYQPQHF

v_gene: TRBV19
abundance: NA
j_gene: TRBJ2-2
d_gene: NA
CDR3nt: TGTGCCAGTAGTATAAACAGATACACCGGGGAGCTGTTTTTT
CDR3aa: CASSINRYTGELFF

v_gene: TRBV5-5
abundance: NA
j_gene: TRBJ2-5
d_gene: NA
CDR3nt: TGTGCCAGCAGCTTGGCCCCCGGGGGAAGGCAAGAGACCCAGTACTTC
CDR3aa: CASSLAPGGRQETQYF

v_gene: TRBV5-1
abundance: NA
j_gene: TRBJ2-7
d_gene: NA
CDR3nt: TGCGCCAGCAGCTTGGAGGGACTGAGAGCTTCCTACGAGCAGTACTTC
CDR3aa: CASSLEGLRASYEQYF

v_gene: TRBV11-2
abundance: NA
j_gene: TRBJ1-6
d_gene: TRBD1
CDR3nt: TGTGCCAGCAGCTTTACAGGGGACAATTCACCCCTCCACTTT
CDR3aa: CASSFTGDNSPLHF

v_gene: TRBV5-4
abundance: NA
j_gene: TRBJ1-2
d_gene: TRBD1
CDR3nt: TGTGCCAGCAGCTTAGCCGACAGGGCGGACTATGGCTACACCTTC
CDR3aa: CASSLADRADYGYTF

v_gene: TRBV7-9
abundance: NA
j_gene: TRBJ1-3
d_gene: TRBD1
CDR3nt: TGTGCCAGCAGCTTAAGACAGGGCGGCTACTCTGGAAACACCATATATTTT
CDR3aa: CASSLRQGGYSGNTIYF

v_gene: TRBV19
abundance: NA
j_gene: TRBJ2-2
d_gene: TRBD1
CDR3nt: TGTGCCAGTAGTAGGACAGGGGACGCGGAGCTGTTTTTT
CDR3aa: CASSRTGDAELFF

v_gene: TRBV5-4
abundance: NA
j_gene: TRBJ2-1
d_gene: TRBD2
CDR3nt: TGTGCCAGCAGCTTGGTCGCAGCGGGGGGCAACAATGAGCAGTTCTTC
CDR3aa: CASSLVAAGGNNEQFF

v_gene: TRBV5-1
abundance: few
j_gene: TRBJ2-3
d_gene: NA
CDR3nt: TGCGCCAGCAGCTTGGGTATCGGGGGGCGCTCAGATACGCAGTATTTT
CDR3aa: CASSLGIGGRSDTQYF

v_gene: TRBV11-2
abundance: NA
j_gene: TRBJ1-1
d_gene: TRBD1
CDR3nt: TGTGCCAGCAGCTTAGCCGGGACAGCGAACACTGAAGCTTTCTTT
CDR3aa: CASSLAGTANTEAFF

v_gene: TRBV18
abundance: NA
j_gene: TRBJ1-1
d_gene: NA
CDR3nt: TGTGCCAGCTCATCGGAGGAATCCACTGAAGCTTTCTTT
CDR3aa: CASSSEESTEAFF

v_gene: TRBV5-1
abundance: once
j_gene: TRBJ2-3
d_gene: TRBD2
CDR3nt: TGCGCCAGCAGCTTGGGACTAGCGGGGCCGCGCACAGATACGCAGTATTTT
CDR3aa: CASSLGLAGPRTDTQYF

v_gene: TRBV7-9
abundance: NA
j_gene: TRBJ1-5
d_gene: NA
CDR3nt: TGTGCCAGCAGCTTGGGCCCCTCGGCGTATCAGCCCCAGCATTTT
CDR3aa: CASSLGPSAYQPQHF

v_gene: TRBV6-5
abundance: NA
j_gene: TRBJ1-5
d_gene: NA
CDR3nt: TGTGCCAGCAGTTACTCGTTCCACTCCAATCAGCCCCAGCATTTT
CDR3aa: CASSYSFHSNQPQHF

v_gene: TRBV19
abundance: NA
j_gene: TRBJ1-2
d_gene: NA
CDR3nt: TGTGCCAGTACGTCCCGGGAAGGGATTGTCTACACCTTC
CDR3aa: CASTSREGIVYTF

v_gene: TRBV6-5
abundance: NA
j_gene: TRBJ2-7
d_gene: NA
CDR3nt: TGTGCCAGCAGTTACTTAGGCAGGGCGGCCGTCTACGAGCAGTACTTC
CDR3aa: CASSYLGRAAVYEQYF

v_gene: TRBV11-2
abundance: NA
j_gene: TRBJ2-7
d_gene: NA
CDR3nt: TGTGCCAGCAGCTTAGATCCAAGGACCGCGGCGGCGGGGTACTTC
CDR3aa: CASSLDPRTAAAGYF

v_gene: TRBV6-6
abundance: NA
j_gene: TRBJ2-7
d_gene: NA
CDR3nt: TGTGCCAGCAGTTACGGTGGGGGGGCCACCGAGCAGTACTTC
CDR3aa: CASSYGGGATEQYF

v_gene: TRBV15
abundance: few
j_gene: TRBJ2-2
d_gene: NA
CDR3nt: TGTGCCACCAGACCCGGACAGTTTAACACCGGGGAGCTGTTTTTT
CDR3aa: CATRPGQFNTGELFF

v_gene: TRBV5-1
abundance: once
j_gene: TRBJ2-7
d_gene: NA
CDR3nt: TGCGCCAGCAGTCCCAGGTGGGGCTTGATTTGCTTC
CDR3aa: CASSPRWGLICF

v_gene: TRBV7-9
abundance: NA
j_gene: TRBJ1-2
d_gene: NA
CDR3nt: TGTGCCAGCAGCTTACGGCCCGGGGATGGCTACACCTTC
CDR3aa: CASSLRPGDGYTF

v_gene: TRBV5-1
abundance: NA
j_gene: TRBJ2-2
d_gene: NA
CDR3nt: TGCGCCAGCAGCTTGGACGGGGGGCTCAACGGGGAGCTGTTTTTT
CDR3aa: CASSLDGGLNGELFF

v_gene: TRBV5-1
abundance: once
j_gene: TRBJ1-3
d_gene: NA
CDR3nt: TGCGCCAGCAGCTCCGACGGAGACTCTGGAAACACCATATATTTT
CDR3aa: CASSSDGDSGNTIYF

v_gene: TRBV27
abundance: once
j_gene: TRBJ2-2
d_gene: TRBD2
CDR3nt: TGTGCCAGCAGTCTACTAGCGGGGGGGGACACCGGGGAGCTGTTTTTT
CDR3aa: CASSLLAGGDTGELFF

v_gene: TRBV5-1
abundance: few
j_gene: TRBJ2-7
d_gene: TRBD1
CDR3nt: TGCGCCAGCAGCTTGCAGGGACAGGGGACCTACGAGCAGTACTTC
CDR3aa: CASSLQGQGTYEQYF

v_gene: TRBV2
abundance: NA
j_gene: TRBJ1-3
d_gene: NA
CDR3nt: TGTGCCGGCCAAGATCTCGGAAACACCATATATTTT
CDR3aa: CAGQDLGNTIYF

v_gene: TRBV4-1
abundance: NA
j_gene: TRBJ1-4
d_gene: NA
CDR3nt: TGCGCCAGCAGCCAAGATTGGGGGGAACCCGAAAAACTGTTTTTT
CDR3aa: CASSQDWGEPEKLFF

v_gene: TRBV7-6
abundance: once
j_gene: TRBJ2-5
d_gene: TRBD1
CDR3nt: TGTGCCAGCAGTATGACAGGGGCCCAAGAGACCCAGTACTTC
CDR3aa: CASSMTGAQETQYF

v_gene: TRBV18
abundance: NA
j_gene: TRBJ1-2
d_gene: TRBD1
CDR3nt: TGTGCCAGCTCACCCCCGACAGGGCTAGGCTACACCTTC
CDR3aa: CASSPPTGLGYTF

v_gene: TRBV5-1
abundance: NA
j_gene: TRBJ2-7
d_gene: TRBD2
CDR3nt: TGCGCCAGCAGCGTCTTTAGCGGGGGGGACGGATCCGAGCAGTACTTC
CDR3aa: CASSVFSGGDGSEQYF

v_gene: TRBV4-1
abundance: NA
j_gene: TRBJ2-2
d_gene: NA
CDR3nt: TGCGCCAGCAGCCAATCGATGGGCCCGACCGGGGAGCTGTTTTTT
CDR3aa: CASSQSMGPTGELFF

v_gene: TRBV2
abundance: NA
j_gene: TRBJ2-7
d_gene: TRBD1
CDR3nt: TGTGCCAGCACCGGGACAGGGAGATACGAGCAGTACTTC
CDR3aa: CASTGTGRYEQYF

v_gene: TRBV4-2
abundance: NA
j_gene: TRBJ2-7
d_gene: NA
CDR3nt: TGTGCCAGCAGCCAAGATACCTACTCCTACGAGCAGTACTTC
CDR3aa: CASSQDTYSYEQYF

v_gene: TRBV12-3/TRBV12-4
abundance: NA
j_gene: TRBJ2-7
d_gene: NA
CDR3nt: TGTGCCAGCAGTTTGGGGCAACAATACGAGCAGTACTTC
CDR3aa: CASSLGQQYEQYF

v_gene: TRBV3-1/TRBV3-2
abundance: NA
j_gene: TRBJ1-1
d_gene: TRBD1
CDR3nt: TGTGCCAGCGCTCGGAGGGGGCGCGAGGACACTGAAGCTTTCTTT
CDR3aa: CASARRGREDTEAFF

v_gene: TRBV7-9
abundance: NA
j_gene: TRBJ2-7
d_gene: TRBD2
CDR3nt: TGTGCCAGCAGCTTGGCGGGGGACCCCTACGAGCAGTACTTC
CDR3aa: CASSLAGDPYEQYF

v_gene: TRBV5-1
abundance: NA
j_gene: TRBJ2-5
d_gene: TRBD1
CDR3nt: TGCGCCAGCAGCTGGGGGACAGGGGGCCCTAGAGGGCAAGAGACCCAGTACTTC
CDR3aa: CASSWGTGGPRGQETQYF

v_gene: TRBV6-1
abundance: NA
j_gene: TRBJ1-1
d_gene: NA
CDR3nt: TGTGCCAGCAGTGACCCGGGACAAATGAACACTGAAGCTTTCTTT
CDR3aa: CASSDPGQMNTEAFF

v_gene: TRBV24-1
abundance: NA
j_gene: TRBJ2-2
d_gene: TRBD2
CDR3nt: TGTGCCACCAGTGATTCTAGCGGGGGGGCCGGGGAGCTGTTTTTT
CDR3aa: CATSDSSGGAGELFF

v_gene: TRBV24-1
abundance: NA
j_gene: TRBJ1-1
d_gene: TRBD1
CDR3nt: TGTGCCACCCGGGGCAGGGGGCCCACTGAAGCTTTCTTT
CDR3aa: CATRGRGPTEAFF

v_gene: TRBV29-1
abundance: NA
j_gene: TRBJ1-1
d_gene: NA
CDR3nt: TGCAGCGTTGAATGGGGGCTGAACACTGAAGCTTTCTTT
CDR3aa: CSVEWGLNTEAFF

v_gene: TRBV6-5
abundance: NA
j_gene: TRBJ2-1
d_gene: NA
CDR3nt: TGTGCCAGCAGTTACTCATTTCTCGCGGATGAGCAGTTCTTC
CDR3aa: CASSYSFLADEQFF

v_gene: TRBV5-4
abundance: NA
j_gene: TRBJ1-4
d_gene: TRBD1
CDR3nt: TGTGCCAGCAGCTCCACCCCACAGGGGGCGAGGAATGAAAAACTGTTTTTT
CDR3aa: CASSSTPQGARNEKLFF

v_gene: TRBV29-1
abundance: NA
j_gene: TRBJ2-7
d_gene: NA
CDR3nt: TGCAGCGTTGGGTTAAGGGGTGCCTACGAGCAGTACTTC
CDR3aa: CSVGLRGAYEQYF

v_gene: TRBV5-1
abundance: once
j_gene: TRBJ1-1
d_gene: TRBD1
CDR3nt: TGCGCCAGCAGCTTGGATCAAGGGGCAGGGGGGATTGCTTTCTTT
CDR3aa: CASSLDQGAGGIAFF

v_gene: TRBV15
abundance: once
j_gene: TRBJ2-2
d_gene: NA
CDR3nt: TGTGCCACCAGCAGACTTGGGGGGACCAACACCGGGGAGCTGTTTTTT
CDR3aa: CATSRLGGTNTGELFF

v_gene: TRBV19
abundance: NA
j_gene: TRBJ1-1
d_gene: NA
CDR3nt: TGTGCCAGTAGTATATCAGGGTTCAAAACTGAAGCTTTCTTT
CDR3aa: CASSISGFKTEAFF

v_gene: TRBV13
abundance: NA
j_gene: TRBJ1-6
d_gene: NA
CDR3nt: TGTGCCAGCAGCTTGAGGGTCGCTGGTTCACCCCTCCACTTT
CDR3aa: CASSLRVAGSPLHF

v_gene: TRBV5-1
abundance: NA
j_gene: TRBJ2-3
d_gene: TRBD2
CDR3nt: TGCGCCAGCAGCTTGTCGTCTAGCGGGATCCCAGATACGCAGTATTTT
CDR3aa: CASSLSSSGIPDTQYF

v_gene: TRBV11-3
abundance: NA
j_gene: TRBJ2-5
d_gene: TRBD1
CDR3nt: TGTGCCAGCAGCCGGACAGGTAGCCCTCAAGAGACCCAGTACTTC
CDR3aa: CASSRTGSPQETQYF

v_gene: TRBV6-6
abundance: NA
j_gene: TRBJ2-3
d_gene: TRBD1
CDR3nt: TGTGCCAGCAGTCCCCGATCCCTGACAGGGGGCAGCACAGATACGCAGTATTTT
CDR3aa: CASSPRSLTGGSTDTQYF

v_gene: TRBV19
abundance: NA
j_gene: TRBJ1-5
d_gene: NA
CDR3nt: TGTGCCAGTAGTATGGGGGGGCGCATCGGTCAGCCCCAGCATTTT
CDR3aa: CASSMGGRIGQPQHF

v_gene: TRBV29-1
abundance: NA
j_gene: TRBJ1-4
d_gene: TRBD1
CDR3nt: TGCAGCGCCCGGACAGGGACTAATGAAAAACTGTTTTTT
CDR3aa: CSARTGTNEKLFF

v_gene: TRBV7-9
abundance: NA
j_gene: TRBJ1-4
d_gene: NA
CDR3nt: TGTGCCAGCAGCCACGACGGACTTAATGAAAAACTGTTTTTT
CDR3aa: CASSHDGLNEKLFF